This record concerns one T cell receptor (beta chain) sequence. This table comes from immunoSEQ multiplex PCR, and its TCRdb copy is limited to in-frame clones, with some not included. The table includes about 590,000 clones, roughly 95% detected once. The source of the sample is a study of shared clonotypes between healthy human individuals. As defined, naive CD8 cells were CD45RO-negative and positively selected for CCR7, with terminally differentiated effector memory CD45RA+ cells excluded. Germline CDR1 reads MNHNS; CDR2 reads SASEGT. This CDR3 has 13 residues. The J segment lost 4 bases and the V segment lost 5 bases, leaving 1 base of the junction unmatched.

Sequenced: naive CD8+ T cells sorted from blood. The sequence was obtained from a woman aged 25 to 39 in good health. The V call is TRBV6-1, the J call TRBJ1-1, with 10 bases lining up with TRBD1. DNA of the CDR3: TGTGCCAGCAGTTGGACAGGGGGCACTGAAGCTTTCTTT. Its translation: CASSWTGGTEAFF.